The next 24 T cell receptor beta chains were all read from a single sample in a study of beta chain features in type 1 diabetes (dated by TCRdb to 2017 to 2018). The method was the immunoSEQ multiplex PCR assay. All of the isolated RNA was reverse transcribed with the High Capacity cDNA Reverse Transcription Kit, so expressed TCRB transcripts were sequenced. As stored in TCRdb, this immuneACCESS dataset retains in-frame rearrangements with V and J assigned. A fraction of the clones does not appear; measured against another copy, unresolved V genes explain less than half of the discrepancy, and the remainder lacks a known reason. Recorded for this sample are roughly 380,000 clones; roughly a fifth of them occurred a single time. The ten largest clones add up to under 0.05% of the sample. Material for sequencing was naive CD4+ T cells from blood. Reading the label with the study, this specimen's cell subset or site is: true naive CD4+ T cells. The receptors come from a woman aged 18-29 years in good health.

This clone was counted a few times. The chain is built from TRBV4-1 and TRBJ2-7; D may be TRBD1 (7 bases). With 4 bases removed from V and 7 bases from J, the gap between germline ends came to 26 bases. The CDR3 totals 17 residues. The germline CDR1 and CDR2 sequences are MGHRA and YSYEKL. The CDR3 spells CASSPTGADRAAGEQYF. In nucleotides, the CDR3 is TGCGCCAGCAGCCCAACCGGGGCCGACAGGGCGGCGGGAGAGCAGTACTTC.

This chain connects TRBV10-3 to TRBJ2-5, with 12 positions matching TRBD1. There are 17 residues in the CDR3. V gave up 5 bases and J gave up 2 bases; unmatched junction bases: 9. The germline V gene has CDR1 ENHRY and CDR2 SYGVKD. The CDR3 region has the DNA TGTGCCATCAGTCCCGGGACAGGGGGCGAGGGGCAAGAGACCCAGTACTTC. Its translation: CAISPGTGGEGQETQYF.

This clone occurred a few times. The chain has TRBV4-1 and TRBJ1-3; possible D gene TRBD1, 5 bases. V was clipped by 1 base and J by 2 bases, with 6 bases between them. Germline CDR1 and CDR2: MGHRA and YSYEKL. This CDR3 region has 14 residues. The CDR3 nucleotides are TGCGCCAGCAGCCAAGGGGGCACTGGAAACACCATATATTTT. Translated, it gives CASSQGGTGNTIYF.

This clone has just a few counts. V gene TRBV6-6 combines with J gene TRBJ2-2; 10 bases are a match to TRBD2. V lost 4 bases and J lost 1; bases outside the gene matches: 3. The germline V gene has CDR1 MNHNY and CDR2 SVGAGI (reference sequence). There are 16 residues in the CDR3. DNA of the CDR3: TGTGCCAGCAGTTTCGTAGCGGGAGGGAACACCGGGGAGCTGTTTTTT. Translated, it gives CASSFVAGGNTGELFF.

This clone was found a few times. V usage is TRBV5-1 and J usage is TRBJ2-1; tentative D call: TRBD1 (5 bases). The CDR3 spans 15 residues. Germline-derived CDR1 and CDR2 are SGHRS and YFSETQ. Trimming pared 3 bases from V and 0 bases from J, leaving 10 bases between. The CDR3 sequence is CASSSYTGSYNEQFF. CDR3 sequence (DNA): TGCGCCAGCAGCTCCTATACAGGCTCCTACAATGAGCAGTTCTTC.

As for this clone: Additional DNA sequences in this sample encode the identical CDR3. The chain joins TRBV30 to TRBJ1-1, with D perhaps TRBD1 (5 bases). In germline, CDR1 is GTSNPN, CDR2 SVGIG (reference sequence). CDR3 length: 10 residues. The ends were cut back, 5 bases at V and 5 bases at J, with 6 bases in the middle. The CDR3 spells CAWGGTEAFF. The CDR3 DNA is TGTGCCTGGGGGGGGACTGAAGCTTTCTTT.

In this sample, this clone turned up a few times. The rearrangement links TRBV4-2 to TRBJ1-5; 8 bases agree with TRBD1. The CDR3 runs 16 residues. Losses at the gene ends were 1 base for V and 2 bases for J; bases not matched to a gene: 4. The germline CDR1 and CDR2 sequences are LGHNA and YNFKEQ. The CDR3 reads CASSQASTGGNQPQHF. CDR3 DNA: TGTGCCAGCAGCCAAGCCTCGACAGGGGGCAATCAGCCCCAGCATTTT.

The V call is TRBV7-2, the J call TRBJ2-1; 8 bases agree with TRBD2. The CDR3 is 17 residues long. Germline-derived CDR1 and CDR2 are SGHTA and FQGNSA. V lost 7 bases, J lost 0 bases, and 11 bases stayed unmatched. As DNA, the CDR3 is TGTGCCAGCACCATAGGGAGCGGGGGCGCCTCCTACAATGAGCAGTTCTTC. Translated, it gives CASTIGSGGASYNEQFF.

There are a few counts of this clone. V is TRBV5-5 and J is TRBJ2-1; a weak D match, TRBD2 (5 bases). This CDR3 comprises 12 residues. Germline-derived CDR1 and CDR2 are SGHKS and YYEKEE (reference sequence). The germline V and J ends were trimmed by 6 bases and 8 bases, with 12 bases remaining between them. CDR3 amino acids: CASNPGWDEQFF. The CDR3, as DNA: TGTGCCAGCAACCCGGGGTGGGATGAGCAGTTCTTC. Combining the CDR3 with reference TRBV5-5 and TRBJ2-1 gives the whole variable domain DAGVTQSPTHLIKTRGQQVTLRCSPISGHKSVSWYQQVLGQGPQFIFQYYEKEERGRGNFPDRFSARQFPNYSSELNVNALLLGDSALYLCASNPGWDEQFFGPGTRLTVL.

This chain uses TRBV4-1 with TRBJ2-1; 12 positions match TRBD2. The germline V gene encodes CDR1 MGHRA and CDR2 YSYEKL. V lost 1 base to trimming and J lost 1 base; unmatched junction nucleotides: 2. The CDR3 loop spans 17 amino acids. The CDR3 bases are TGCGCCAGCAGCCAAGGACTAGCGGGGGTTTCCTACAATGAGCAGTTCTTC. It encodes CASSQGLAGVSYNEQFF.

This clone occurred a few times. The chain couples TRBV7-9 to TRBJ2-1; D unclear. V lost 1 base to trimming and J lost 8 bases, with 6 bases between them. Per the germline V gene, CDR1 is SEHNR and CDR2 is FQNEAQ (reference sequence). This CDR3 contains 12 residues. CDR3 DNA sequence: TGTGCCAGCAGCTTAGTTCAGGATGAGCAGTTCTTC. Protein sequence: CASSLVQDEQFF.

The chain recombines TRBV11-3 with TRBJ2-2; D is perhaps TRBD2 (5 bases). CDR3 length: 14 amino acids. Germline CDR1 reads SGHNT; CDR2 reads YENEEA. V was pared by 6 bases and J by 1 base, with 9 bases between. The CDR3 DNA reads TGTGCCAGCAGTCTAGAGGGGAACACCGGGGAGCTGTTTTTT. This gives the protein CASSLEGNTGELFF.

The rearrangement joins TRBV19 to TRBJ2-7; TRBD1 might be the D (7 bases). There are 15 residues in the CDR3. Germline CDR1 reads LNHDA; CDR2 reads SQIVND (reference sequence). With 6 bases removed from V and 4 bases from J, the gap between germline ends came to 19 bases. CDR3 region: CASSLQGRSEYEQYF. CDR3 sequence (DNA): TGTGCCAGTAGCCTACAGGGGAGGAGCGAGTACGAGCAGTACTTC.

The rearrangement links TRBV6-6 to TRBJ2-1; the D gene is possibly TRBD1 (6 bases). This CDR3 spans 13 amino acids. The V gene lost 5 bases and the J gene lost 5 bases, with 10 bases spanning the gap. Germline V gene lookup returns CDR1 MNHNY and CDR2 SVGAGI (reference sequence). The CDR3: CASSDRLDNEQFF. The CDR3 DNA reads as TGTGCCAGCAGTGACAGGTTGGACAATGAGCAGTTCTTC.

CDR3 nucleotide sequence: TGTGCCAGCAGTGAACAGGGCAACGAGCAGTACTTC. Protein product: CASSEQGNEQYF. The chain has TRBV6-1 and TRBJ2-7, with D perhaps TRBD1 (5 bases). The V gene lost 2 bases and the J gene lost 5 bases, with 7 bases spanning the gap. Germline-derived CDR1 and CDR2 are MNHNS and SASEGT. CDR3 size: 12 residues.

The chain couples TRBV6-9 to TRBJ2-3; TRBD1 is a possible D gene (6 bases). The V end was cut by 9 bases, the J end by 5 bases, with 9 bases between. The CDR3 is 11 residues long. Germline V gene sequence: CDR1 MNHGY, CDR2 SVAAGI. The CDR3 protein is CARRDKDTQYF. The CDR3, as DNA: TGTGCCAGACGGGACAAAGATACGCAGTATTTT.

This clone was picked up a small number of times. The rearrangement uses TRBV30 and TRBJ2-3; 11 bases are a match to TRBD2. Looked up from germline, CDR1 is GTSNPN and CDR2 is SVGIG (reference sequence). V gave up 7 bases and J gave up 4 bases; unmatched junction bases: 10. CDR3 length: 15 residues. This chain's CDR3 is CAYHPGLAAADTQYF. The DNA of the CDR3 is TGTGCCTACCATCCGGGACTAGCGGCGGCAGATACGCAGTATTTT.

There are a few counts of this clone. The rearrangement joins TRBV5-4 to TRBJ2-7, with TRBD2 identical over 13 bases. Trimming took 4 bases from V and 1 from J; bases not matched to a gene: 8. The germline CDR1 and CDR2 sequences are SGHNT and YYREEE (reference sequence). This CDR3 is built from 17 residues. In DNA form, the CDR3 reads TGTGCCAGCAGCCAGGGACTAGCGGGGTATGATTCCTACGAGCAGTACTTC. It translates to CASSQGLAGYDSYEQYF.

The J gene is TRBJ2-3, the V gene TRBV12-5; D gene unclear. Germline V gene data show CDR1 as LGHNT and CDR2 as FRNRAP. Between the trimmed V and J ends, which lost 2 bases and 5 bases, there was a span of 17 bases. The CDR3 length is 16 residues. The CDR3 loop reads CASGLYRPQTVDTQYF. The DNA of the CDR3 is TGTGCTAGTGGTTTGTATAGGCCACAGACGGTAGATACGCAGTATTTT.

The chain joins TRBV9 to TRBJ2-1, with 9 bases aligning to TRBD2. Trimming at V came to 2 bases and at J to 5 bases, leaving 14 bases not matched to a gene. Germline assignment: CDR1 SGDLS and CDR2 YYNGEE. This CDR3 contains 18 residues. CDR3 nucleotides: TGTGCCAGCAGCGTTTCGACTAGCGGTTTTTACGGGCACAATGAGCAGTTCTTC. It specifies CASSVSTSGFYGHNEQFF.

The genes are TRBV7-9 and TRBJ2-1, with 9 bases lining up with TRBD2. The CDR3 covers 17 residues. Germline V gives CDR1 SEHNR, CDR2 FQNEAQ (reference sequence). Trimming cost V 4 bases and J 2 bases; bases outside gene matches: 9. This chain's CDR3 is CASSSGSGGRAYNEQFF. The CDR3 nucleotides read TGTGCCAGCAGCTCCGGTAGTGGCGGGAGGGCCTACAATGAGCAGTTCTTC.

The CDR3 DNA reads as TGTGCCTGGAGTATCAGACTCGTAGCCGGGGAGCTGTTTTTT. As protein: CAWSIRLVAGELFF. The V call is TRBV30, the J call TRBJ2-2; D gene ambiguous. Trimming removed 2 bases at V and 6 bases at J, with 13 bases between. This CDR3 has 14 residues. Looked up from germline, CDR1 is GTSNPN and CDR2 is SVGIG (reference sequence).

A few counts support this clone. The rearrangement joins TRBV30 to TRBJ2-5, with D hard to call. CDR1 and CDR2 (germline): GTSNPN, SVGIG (reference sequence). The CDR3 has 14 residues. Trimming took off 1 base at V and 3 bases at J, with 12 bases between the two ends. The CDR3 protein is CAWSDGPIKETQYF. The CDR3 DNA sequence: TGTGCCTGGAGTGATGGGCCTATTAAAGAGACCCAGTACTTC.

This clone was found a few times. The genes are TRBV4-2 and TRBJ2-7, with TRBD2 matching over 8 bases. Germline V lookup: CDR1 LGHNA, CDR2 YNFKEQ. J was trimmed by 2 bases and V by 4 bases; bases with no gene match: 4. This CDR3 is 14 amino acids long. The CDR3 DNA reads as TGTGCCAGCAGCCCAAGCGGGAGCCCCTACGAGCAGTACTTC. Protein sequence: CASSPSGSPYEQYF.